What follows are 6 T cell receptor beta chains derived from one specimen sequenced in a study of cytomegalovirus exposure and HLA in healthy donors. PCR primers comprised 60 Vbeta and 13 Jbeta primers. Only in-frame clones appear in the TCRdb table, and some are missing; sequencing was by immunoSEQ multiplex PCR. The profile shows 150,000 to 200,000 clones, roughly an eighth of them singletons. The source material was PBMCs. Source of these receptors: a man aged 45-65 years in good health and CMV-seropositive.

There are a few counts of this clone. The rearrangement uses TRBV15 and TRBJ1-2; D is possibly TRBD1 (5 bases). Trimming removed 1 base from V and 6 bases from J, with 15 bases in between. This CDR3 comprises 15 residues. Looked up from germline, CDR1 is LNHNV and CDR2 is YYDKDF (reference sequence). The CDR3 DNA reads TGTGCCACCAGCAGAGTTCCGGAGGGACTGGATGGCTACACCTTC. Translation: CATSRVPEGLDGYTF. Using reference TRBV15 and TRBJ1-2 for the parts outside the CDR3, the full variable domain is DAMVIQNPRYQVTQFGKPVTLSCSQTLNHNVMYWYQQKSSQAPKLLFHYYDKDFNNEADTPDNFQSRRPNTSFCFLDIRSPGLGDTAMYLCATSRVPEGLDGYTFGSGTRLTVV.

This clone has a handful of counts. V usage is TRBV30 and J usage is TRBJ2-1; D is uncertain. CDR3 length: 12 residues. CDR1 is GTSNPN, CDR2 SVGIG, per germline (reference sequence). V lost 4 bases to trimming and J lost 6 bases, with 10 bases between them. The CDR3 nucleotides read TGTGCCTGGAAACTGTCTAGCAATGAGCAGTTCTTC. Protein sequence: CAWKLSSNEQFF.

This chain joins TRBV5-4 and TRBJ2-7, with 10 bases identical to TRBD1. Germline assignment: CDR1 SGHNT and CDR2 YYREEE (reference sequence). The length of the CDR3 is 15 residues. J gave up 3 bases and V 2 bases, and 5 bases lay outside the gene matches. The CDR3 protein is CASSLSGQGSYEQYV. The DNA for the CDR3 is TGTGCCAGCAGCTTATCGGGACAGGGGAGCTACGAGCAGTACGTC.

The rearrangement joins TRBV5-1 to TRBJ1-1, with 10 bases fitting TRBD1. Trimming at V came to 2 bases and at J to 0 bases, leaving 7 bases not matched to a gene. This CDR3 spans 17 amino acids. Germline CDR1 reads SGHRS; CDR2 reads YFSETQ. The CDR3 reads CASSFWDRGFMNTEAFF. The CDR3, as DNA: TGCGCCAGCAGCTTTTGGGACAGGGGCTTCATGAACACTGAAGCTTTCTTT.

V gene TRBV19 combines with J gene TRBJ1-5; 8 nucleotides line up with TRBD1. The V gene end was trimmed by 8 bases and the J gene end by 4 bases; junction bases not matched to a gene: 13. The CDR3 runs to 16 residues. Germline-derived CDR1 and CDR2 are LNHDA and SQIVND (reference sequence). The CDR3 here is CASANPFRTGNQPQHF. DNA for the CDR3: TGTGCCAGTGCTAATCCGTTCAGGACAGGGAATCAGCCCCAGCATTTT.

This clone was seen only a few times. The same CDR3 also results from other DNA sequences found in this sample. The DNA for the CDR3 is TGTGCCAGCAGTGGGGACAGGGACACTGAAGCTTTCTTT. Its protein is CASSGDRDTEAFF. The chain employs TRBV2 and TRBJ1-1; 9 positions agree with TRBD1. The length of the CDR3 is 13 residues. The germline V gene has CDR1 SNHLY and CDR2 FYNNEI. V trimming: 4 bases; J trimming: 3 bases; junction bases outside the gene matches: 0.